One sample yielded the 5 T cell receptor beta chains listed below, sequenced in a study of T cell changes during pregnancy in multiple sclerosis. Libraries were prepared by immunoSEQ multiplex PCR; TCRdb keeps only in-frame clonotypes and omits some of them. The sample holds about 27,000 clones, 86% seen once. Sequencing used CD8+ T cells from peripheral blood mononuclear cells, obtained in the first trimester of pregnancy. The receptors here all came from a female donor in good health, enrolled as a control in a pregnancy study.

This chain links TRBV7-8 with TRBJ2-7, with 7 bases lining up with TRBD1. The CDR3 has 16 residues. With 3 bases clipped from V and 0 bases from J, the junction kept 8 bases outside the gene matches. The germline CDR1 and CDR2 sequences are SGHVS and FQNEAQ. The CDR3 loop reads CASSFIQGYSSYEQYF. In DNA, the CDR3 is TGTGCCAGCAGCTTTATACAGGGGTATTCCTCCTACGAGCAGTACTTC.

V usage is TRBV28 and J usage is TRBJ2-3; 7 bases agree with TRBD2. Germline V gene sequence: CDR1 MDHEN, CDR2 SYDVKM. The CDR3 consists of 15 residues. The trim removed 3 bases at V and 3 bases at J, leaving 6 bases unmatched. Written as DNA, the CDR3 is TGTGCCAGCAGTTTTATTCGCGGGAGAACAGATACGCAGTATTTT. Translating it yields CASSFIRGRTDTQYF.

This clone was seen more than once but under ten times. The DNA for the CDR3 is TGCAGCGTGCTACAGGGGCAGGCTTTCTTT. This codes for CSVLQGQAFF. The chain joins TRBV29-1 to TRBJ1-1; TRBD1 matches at 7 bases. V lost 6 bases to trimming and J lost 11 bases; unmatched junction nucleotides: 6. The CDR3 sequence is 10 residues long. In germline, CDR1 is SQVTM, CDR2 ANQGSEA.

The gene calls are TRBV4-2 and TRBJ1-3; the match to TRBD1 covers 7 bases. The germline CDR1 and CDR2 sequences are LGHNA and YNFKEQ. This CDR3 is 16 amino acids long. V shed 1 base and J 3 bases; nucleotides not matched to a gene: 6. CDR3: CASSQVAGGGGNTIYF. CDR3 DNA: TGTGCCAGCAGCCAAGTGGCAGGGGGAGGTGGAAACACCATATATTTT.

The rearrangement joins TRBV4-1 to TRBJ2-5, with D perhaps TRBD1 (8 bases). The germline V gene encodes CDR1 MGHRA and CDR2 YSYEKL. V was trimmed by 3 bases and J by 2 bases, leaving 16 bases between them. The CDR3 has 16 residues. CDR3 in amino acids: CASSQESGTGQETQYF. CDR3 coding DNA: TGCGCCAGCAGCCAGGAAAGCGGGACAGGACAAGAGACCCAGTACTTC.